Each of the 10 T cell receptor beta chains below was sequenced from the same sample in a study of shared clonotypes between healthy human individuals. Repertoires were generated with immunoSEQ multiplex PCR, while TCRdb's copy carries only in-frame clones and drops some. The table has a few million clones, over 85% seen once; the top ten hold 0.39%. Sequencing was carried out using naive CD4+ T cells from PBMCs. Subset meaning: CD45RA+ positively selected. The receptors shown here come from a man aged 18 to 35 in good health. Some clones in this sample may be carry-over from other donors' samples.

This chain joins TRBV2 and TRBJ1-2, with 8 bases lining up with TRBD1. The germline V gene encodes CDR1 SNHLY and CDR2 FYNNEI. The junction had 6 bases not matched to a gene; V was cut back by 6 bases and J by 3 bases. CDR3 length: 14 residues. The DNA for the CDR3 is TGTGCCAGCAGCTCCGGGACAGGCGACTATGGCTACACCTTC. Translating it yields CASSSGTGDYGYTF.

V usage is TRBV6-1 and J usage is TRBJ2-2; no clear D gene. The CDR3 loop spans 14 amino acids. The V gene lost 0 bases and the J gene lost 7 bases, with 9 bases spanning the gap. Germline V gene data show CDR1 as MNHNS and CDR2 as SASEGT. CDR3 sequence (DNA): TGTGCCAGCAGTGAAGCCGGGTACATCGGGGAGCTGTTTTTT. It encodes CASSEAGYIGELFF.

The genes are TRBV10-3 and TRBJ2-2; D possibly uses TRBD1 or TRBD2 (5 bases each). Per germline, CDR1 ENHRY and CDR2 SYGVKD. The CDR3 has 14 residues. V was clipped by 5 bases and J by 5 bases, with 12 bases between them. CDR3 loop: CAISPGPQTGELFF. CDR3 coding DNA: TGTGCCATCAGTCCGGGACCTCAGACCGGGGAGCTGTTTTTT.

This clone was seen just once. The chain joins TRBV19 to TRBJ1-1; D might be TRBD1 (6 bases). V shed 8 bases and J shed 1 base, with 8 bases lying between them. Germline V lookup: CDR1 LNHDA, CDR2 SQIVND (reference sequence). The CDR3 has 12 residues. Written as DNA, the CDR3 is TGTGCCAGTCAACAGGGGAACACTGAAGCTTTCTTT. Encoded protein: CASQQGNTEAFF.

The chain combines TRBV7-2 with TRBJ2-7; 7 nucleotides agree with TRBD1. The V gene end was trimmed by 6 bases and the J gene end by 7 bases; junction bases not matched to a gene: 12. This CDR3 spans 14 amino acids. Germline lookup yields CDR1 SGHTA and CDR2 FQGNSA. For the CDR3, the DNA is TGTGCCAGCAGACCTGGACAGGCCCCGCGGGAGCAGTACTTC. Residues: CASRPGQAPREQYF.

The genes are TRBV6-1 and TRBJ2-1; 7 bases are a match to TRBD1. Trimming at V came to 7 bases and at J to 2 bases, leaving 8 bases not matched to a gene. CDR3 size: 15 residues. From germline, CDR1 is MNHNS and CDR2 SASEGT. CDR3 nucleotide sequence: TGTGCCAGCAACAGAAGACAGGGCGCCTACAATGAGCAGTTCTTC. It is translated as CASNRRQGAYNEQFF.

The chain recombines TRBV11-3 with TRBJ2-7, with D uncertain. V lost 1 base and J lost 1, with 5 bases in between. Germline V gives CDR1 SGHNT, CDR2 YENEEA. The CDR3 length is 13 residues. Here the CDR3 reads CASSLVQSYEQYF. CDR3 bases: TGTGCCAGCAGCTTAGTTCAATCCTACGAGCAGTACTTC.

This clone showed up just a few times. The same CDR3 is also encoded by other DNA sequences in this sample. The genes are TRBV15 and TRBJ2-7; the D is unclear. The CDR3 sequence is 12 residues long. V was trimmed by 0 bases and J by 4 bases, leaving 4 bases between them. CDR1 and CDR2 (germline): LNHNV, YYDKDF (reference sequence). DNA for the CDR3: TGTGCCACCAGCAGAGATCGGTACGAGCAGTACTTC. Amino acids: CATSRDRYEQYF.

V and J are TRBV7-9 and TRBJ1-2; D not certain. This CDR3 contains 13 residues. Trimming removed 0 bases from V and 14 bases from J, with 16 bases in between. Germline-derived CDR1 and CDR2 are SEHNR and FQNEAQ (reference sequence). The CDR3 spells CASSLAMGSAETF. CDR3 nucleotides: TGTGCCAGCAGCTTAGCGATGGGCAGTGCCGAGACCTTC.

The rearrangement links TRBV2 to TRBJ2-1; TRBD2 aligns across 12 bases. The V segment lost 0 bases and the J segment 8 bases; nucleotides outside the gene matches: 2. The CDR3 extends over 15 amino acids. CDR1 is SNHLY, CDR2 FYNNEI, per germline. This CDR3 is CASSEARLAGDEQFF. The CDR3 nucleotides read TGTGCCAGCAGTGAAGCTCGACTAGCGGGGGATGAGCAGTTCTTC.